The following is a T cell receptor beta chain sequence with its context. Germline V lookup: CDR1 SGHVS, CDR2 FQNEAQ. Trimming cost V 1 base and J 1 base; bases outside gene matches: 6. The CDR3 has 16 residues. These data are taken from a study of blood T cell repertoires in COVID-19. Profiling relied on immunoSEQ multiplex PCR, and the TCRdb table lists in-frame clones only, not all of them. The repertoire includes under 200,000 clones, more than 75% of them detected once, and about 0.6% sits in the top ten. The V and J genes are TRBV7-8 and TRBJ2-7; TRBD2 matches 8 bases. What was sequenced was peripheral blood. This TCR came from a man between 60 and 75 years old with COVID-19, enrolled during active disease. The CDR3 nucleotides are TGTGCCAGCAGCTTAGGTGTGGGACTAGTTTCCTACGAGCAGTACTTC. It yields the protein CASSLGVGLVSYEQYF. Full variable domain (remainder filled in from reference TRBV7-8 and TRBJ2-7): GAGVSQSPRYKVAKRGQDVALRCDPISGHVSLFWYQQALGQGPEFLTYFQNEAQLDKSGLPSDRFFAERPEGSVSTLKIQRTQQEDSAVYLCASSLGVGLVSYEQYFGPGTRLTVT.